A single sample is the source of the 7 T cell receptor beta chains below, sequenced in a study of blood T cell repertoires in COVID-19. Assay used: immunoSEQ multiplex PCR; TCRdb lists only in-frame clones, some missing. The table has approximately 44,000 clones, about 86% seen once. Input material: peripheral blood. Source of these receptors: a human donor in a cohort sampled during active COVID-19.

CDR3: CASSPGDRGNSPLHF. The CDR3 DNA is TGTGCCAGCAGTCCGGGGGACAGGGGTAATTCACCCCTCCACTTT. The V call is TRBV27, the J call TRBJ1-6, with TRBD1 identical over 10 bases. The CDR3 sequence is 15 residues long. The J segment lost 6 bases and the V segment lost 5 bases, leaving 4 bases of the junction unmatched. CDR1 is MNHEY, CDR2 SMNVEV, per germline (reference sequence).

This clone was found once. The chain uses TRBV11-2 and TRBJ2-1; maybe TRBD2 (5 bases). CDR1 and CDR2 (germline): SGHAT, FQNNGV. This CDR3 spans 15 amino acids. V lost 5 bases, J lost 10 bases, and 21 bases lay in between. This chain's CDR3 is CASSPGGGSVAEQFF. Written as DNA, the CDR3 is TGTGCCAGCAGCCCAGGAGGCGGGTCGGTAGCGGAGCAGTTCTTC.

This clone appeared once. The chain couples TRBV5-6 to TRBJ2-1, with 8 bases fitting TRBD1. The junction had 11 bases not matched to a gene; V was cut back by 4 bases and J by 2 bases. Germline V gives CDR1 SGHDT, CDR2 YYEEEE. This CDR3 comprises 17 residues. The CDR3 protein is CASSQPMGQATYNEQFF. CDR3 DNA: TGTGCCAGCAGCCAACCCATGGGACAGGCTACCTACAATGAGCAGTTCTTC.

The chain couples TRBV5-1 to TRBJ1-1; maybe TRBD1 (6 bases). The CDR3 has 14 residues. The germline V and J ends were trimmed by 4 bases and 5 bases, with 15 bases remaining between them. Germline values: CDR1 SGHRS, CDR2 YFSETQ. As DNA, the CDR3 is TGCGCCAGCAGCACCCGGACAGACATGACTGAAGCTTTCTTT. It yields the protein CASSTRTDMTEAFF.

Points on this clone: It is unclear where the CDR3 begins or ends on the DNA, so no DNA is shown, and the CDR3 is as TCRdb lists it. The V gene is TRBV2, the J gene TRBJ2-1; TRBD2 was called by the table and not checked on the DNA. Germline V gives CDR1 SNHLY, CDR2 FYNNEI. The CDR3 is made up of 16 amino acids, end residues included. CDR3 loop: CASSLGTGGAYNEQFF.

The chain uses TRBV27 and TRBJ1-1; no reliable D call. Trimming took 1 base from V and 6 from J, leaving 12 bases between them. Germline V lookup: CDR1 MNHEY, CDR2 SMNVEV (reference sequence). The CDR3 covers 14 residues. The CDR3 loop reads CASSLFLGSAEAFF. The CDR3 DNA follows: TGTGCCAGCAGTTTATTTCTCGGGTCCGCTGAAGCTTTCTTT.

This clone was seen only a few times. The chain combines TRBV19 with TRBJ1-2; D unclear. This CDR3 has 15 amino acids. Germline CDR1 reads LNHDA; CDR2 reads SQIVND (reference sequence). The V end was cut by 7 bases, the J end by 5 bases, with 20 bases between. The CDR3 protein is CASTERESKPYGYTF. As DNA, the CDR3 is TGTGCCAGTACCGAGCGGGAGAGCAAACCTTATGGCTACACCTTC.